These 23 T cell receptor beta chains were all obtained from the same sample, sequenced in a study of blood T cell repertoires in COVID-19. The repertoire was sequenced with immunoSEQ multiplex PCR; TCRdb's copy has only in-frame clones and lacks some. The top ten clones hold about a tenth of a sample with fewer than 70,000 clones, 82% of them seen once. Sequenced: peripheral blood. All receptors derive from an elderly woman with acute or convalescent COVID-19.

J is TRBJ2-2 and V is TRBV19; 8 nucleotides agree with TRBD2. This CDR3 spans 18 amino acids. J lost 2 bases, V lost 0 bases, and 8 bases had no gene match. Germline V lookup: CDR1 LNHDA, CDR2 SQIVND (reference sequence). DNA for the CDR3: TGTGCCAGTAGTATAGACCCTACTAGCGGCGCTAACACCGGGGAGCTGTTTTTT. It specifies CASSIDPTSGANTGELFF.

V is TRBV6-5 and J is TRBJ1-5, with D uncertain. The CDR3 contains 14 residues. Trimming stripped 8 bases from V and 3 bases from J, with 14 bases between. Looked up from germline, CDR1 is MNHEY and CDR2 is SVGAGI. CDR3 in DNA: TGTGCCAGCCGGCGGACCGGGAACAATCAGCCCCAGCATTTT. As protein: CASRRTGNNQPQHF.

This rearrangement joins TRBV6-5 to TRBJ1-1; TRBD1 aligns across 8 bases. Trimming removed 7 bases from V and 1 base from J; junction bases left unmatched: 8. CDR3 length: 15 residues. Germline CDR1 MNHEY, CDR2 SVGAGI. The CDR3 DNA reads TGTGCCAGCAACTGGCCAGGGGGCGCGAACACTGAAGCTTTCTTT. Protein: CASNWPGGANTEAFF.

This chain joins TRBV5-4 and TRBJ2-5, with TRBD1 matching over 10 bases. Germline V lookup: CDR1 SGHNT, CDR2 YYREEE (reference sequence). The length of the CDR3 is 16 residues. V was clipped by 6 bases and J by 4 bases; unmatched bases: 12. The CDR3 bases are TGTGCCAGCACCCGTGTAGGACAGGGGGTTGGAGAGACCCAGTACTTC. Protein sequence: CASTRVGQGVGETQYF.

The CDR3 coding sequence is TGCGCCAGCAGCTTGGTGGCTAGCGGGGACTCCTACAATGAGCAGTTCTTC. The encoded protein is CASSLVASGDSYNEQFF. The chain uses TRBV5-1 and TRBJ2-1, with 9 positions matching TRBD2. The CDR3 length is 17 residues. Losses at the gene ends were 0 bases for V and 0 bases for J; bases not matched to a gene: 4. Germline V gene data show CDR1 as SGHRS and CDR2 as YFSETQ.

The rearrangement links TRBV6-6 to TRBJ2-7; possible D gene TRBD2, 5 bases. The CDR3 consists of 14 residues. V gave up 4 bases and J gave up 7 bases, with 17 bases separating them. Germline-derived CDR1 and CDR2 are MNHNY and SVGAGI (reference sequence). The CDR3 protein is CASSSHPGSVEQYF. The CDR3 DNA is TGTGCCAGCAGTTCTCACCCGGGATCCGTGGAGCAGTACTTC.

This clone came up once. The chain links TRBV18 to TRBJ2-2; 10 bases line up with TRBD1. V shed 6 bases and J 1 base; nucleotides not matched to a gene: 5. CDR1 is KGHSH and CDR2 is LQKENI in the germline V gene. The CDR3 has 16 residues. Here the CDR3 DNA reads TGTGCCAGCTCGCAGACAGGGGGCATGAACACCGGGGAGCTGTTTTTT. As protein: CASSQTGGMNTGELFF.

This rearrangement joins TRBV5-1 to TRBJ1-1, with no clear D. The V gene's germline CDR1 is SGHRS and CDR2 YFSETQ. V dropped 3 bases and J dropped 2 bases, with 11 bases sitting between them. There are 14 residues in the CDR3. CDR3 nucleotide sequence: TGCGCCAGCAGCTCCCAAAGCTTTAACACTGAAGCTTTCTTT. Translation: CASSSQSFNTEAFF. Complete variable domain (other parts from reference TRBV5-1 and TRBJ1-1): KAGVTQTPRYLIKTRGQQVTLSCSPISGHRSVSWYQQTPGQGLQFLFEYFSETQRNKGNFPGRFSGRQFSNSRSEMNVSTLELGDSALYLCASSSQSFNTEAFFGQGTRLTVV.

The chain has TRBV19 and TRBJ2-5; 7 bases are a match to TRBD1. This CDR3 is 16 amino acids long. The germline V gene has CDR1 LNHDA and CDR2 SQIVND (reference sequence). The V gene end was trimmed by 4 bases and the J gene end by 2 bases; junction bases not matched to a gene: 10. CDR3 region: CASSTTRTGPQETQYF. CDR3 DNA sequence: TGTGCCAGTAGTACCACCCGGACAGGACCTCAAGAGACCCAGTACTTC.

This clone was seen a single time. The J gene is TRBJ1-2, the V gene TRBV7-9, with 7 bases identical to TRBD1. The CDR3 loop spans 15 amino acids. V gave up 0 bases and J gave up 5 bases; unmatched junction bases: 6. CDR1 and CDR2 from the germline V gene are SEHNR and FQNEAQ (reference sequence). The CDR3 loop is CASSLALGQPYGYTF. Here the CDR3 DNA reads TGTGCCAGCAGCTTAGCGTTGGGACAGCCGTATGGCTACACCTTC.

This clone is a singleton in its sample. The V and J genes are TRBV10-2 and TRBJ1-2; tentative D call: TRBD1 (5 bases). The CDR3 has 13 amino acids. V was clipped by 3 bases and J by 4 bases, with 9 bases between them. CDR1 and CDR2 (germline): WSHSY, SAAADI. CDR3 nucleotide sequence: TGCGCCAGCAGTGAACGGGGGACCTATGGCTACACCTTC. The encoded protein is CASSERGTYGYTF.

The chain joins TRBV7-9 to TRBJ2-5; 8 bases are a match to TRBD1. V dropped 4 bases and J dropped 5; count of bases not matched to a gene: 9. Germline V lookup: CDR1 SEHNR, CDR2 FQNEAQ (reference sequence). The CDR3 length is 15 residues. CDR3 sequence reads: CASSYDRGWGETQYF. In nucleotides, the CDR3 is TGTGCCAGCAGCTACGACAGGGGTTGGGGGGAGACCCAGTACTTC.

The V call is TRBV6-5, the J call TRBJ1-1; D uncertain. V was cut by 7 bases and J by 0 bases, with 9 bases left in between. Germline V CDR1 and CDR2: MNHEY, SVGAGI. This CDR3 region has 13 residues. The CDR3 is CASMAIMNTEAFF. In DNA form, the CDR3 reads TGTGCCAGCATGGCAATAATGAACACTGAAGCTTTCTTT.

This chain connects TRBV2 to TRBJ2-7; TRBD2 aligns across 12 bases. This CDR3 spans 17 amino acids. The J segment lost 2 bases and the V segment lost 6 bases, leaving 11 bases of the junction unmatched. The germline gives CDR1 SNHLY, CDR2 FYNNEI. CDR3 sequence (DNA): TGTGCCAGCAGCCCACGCACCCGACTAGCGGGGGCCTACGAGCAGTACTTC. This gives the protein CASSPRTRLAGAYEQYF.

V gene TRBV5-1 combines with J gene TRBJ1-1; D remains unclear. The CDR3 runs to 15 residues. V lost 3 bases and J lost 2, with 14 bases in between. The V gene's germline CDR1 is SGHRS and CDR2 YFSETQ. The CDR3 DNA reads as TGCGCCAGCAGCTCAGACGGGGTCCTAAACACTGAAGCTTTCTTT. This encodes CASSSDGVLNTEAFF.

The chain joins TRBV5-8 to TRBJ1-4; maybe TRBD1 (5 bases). Germline loops: CDR1 SGHTS, CDR2 YDEGEE. V shed 1 base and J shed 4 bases, with 8 bases lying between them. The CDR3 spans 14 residues. The CDR3 sequence is CASSLKGFNEKLFF. The CDR3 nucleotides read TGTGCCAGCAGCTTGAAGGGGTTTAATGAAAAACTGTTTTTT.

V and J are TRBV3-1 (or the pseudogene TRBV3-2) and TRBJ2-3, with 7 bases identical to TRBD2. In germline, CDR1 is LGHDT, CDR2 YNNKEL (reference sequence). V dropped 4 bases and J dropped 8; count of bases not matched to a gene: 6. The CDR3 is 13 amino acids. The CDR3 loop reads CASSPDWEGTQYF. DNA of the CDR3: TGTGCCAGCAGCCCCGACTGGGAGGGTACGCAGTATTTT.

The V and J genes are TRBV2 and TRBJ2-7; D is undetermined. The CDR3 totals 12 residues. The V end was cut by 7 bases, the J end by 2 bases, with 9 bases between. Germline CDR1 and CDR2: SNHLY and FYNNEI. CDR3 region: CASTAETYEQYF. The DNA for the CDR3 is TGTGCCAGCACCGCTGAGACCTACGAGCAGTACTTC.

V usage is TRBV9 and J usage is TRBJ1-2; TRBD1 agrees at 9 bases. Germline CDR1 SGDLS, CDR2 YYNGEE. The junction had 10 bases not matched to a gene; V was cut back by 3 bases and J by 7 bases. The CDR3 is 15 amino acids. The DNA for the CDR3 is TGTGCCAGCAGCGCCGGGACAGGGACAATCGGTGGCTACACCTTC. Its protein product is CASSAGTGTIGGYTF.

The rearrangement links TRBV21-1 to TRBJ2-1; the table gives TRBD2 as D, unverified against the DNA. TRBV21-1 is designated a pseudogene. CDR3 size: 18 residues. The CDR3 protein is CASSKVLERGGFYNEQFF. CDR3 bases: TGTGCCAGCAGCAAAGTATTGGAGCGGGGGGGCTTCTACAATGAGCAGTTCTTC.

This chain joins TRBV3-1 (or the pseudogene TRBV3-2) and TRBJ2-3; 9 nucleotides agree with TRBD2. From germline, CDR1 is LGHDT and CDR2 YNNKEL (reference sequence). This CDR3 spans 17 amino acids. V was pared by 1 base and J by 3 bases, with 8 bases of the junction left unmatched. CDR3 region: CASSQGISGGRTDTQYF. CDR3 coding DNA: TGTGCCAGCAGCCAAGGAATAAGCGGGGGGAGGACAGATACGCAGTATTTT.

This clone was detected once. The genes are TRBV3-1 (or the pseudogene TRBV3-2) and TRBJ2-1; D gene ambiguous. Trimming left V 1 base short and J 8 bases short, with 9 bases between. The CDR3 contains 13 residues. CDR1 is LGHDT, CDR2 YNNKEL, per germline (reference sequence). The CDR3 bases are TGTGCCAGCAGCCAAGGCCGGGTCGATGAGCAGTTCTTC. This codes for CASSQGRVDEQFF.

The chain has TRBV5-4 and TRBJ2-2; the D gene is possibly TRBD1 (5 bases). CDR1 is SGHNT, CDR2 YYREEE, per germline (reference sequence). V was pared by 0 bases and J by 6 bases, with 12 bases between. The CDR3 runs to 15 residues. The CDR3 loop reads CASSLDPQGPGELFF. As DNA, the CDR3 is TGTGCCAGCAGCTTGGACCCGCAGGGCCCCGGGGAGCTGTTTTTT. The full variable domain, in which reference TRBV5-4 and TRBJ2-2 provide the parts outside the CDR3, is ETGVTQSPTHLIKTRGQQVTLRCSSQSGHNTVSWYQQALGQGPQFIFQYYREEENGRGNFPPRFSGLQFPNYSSELNVNALELDDSALYLCASSLDPQGPGELFFGEGSRLTVL.